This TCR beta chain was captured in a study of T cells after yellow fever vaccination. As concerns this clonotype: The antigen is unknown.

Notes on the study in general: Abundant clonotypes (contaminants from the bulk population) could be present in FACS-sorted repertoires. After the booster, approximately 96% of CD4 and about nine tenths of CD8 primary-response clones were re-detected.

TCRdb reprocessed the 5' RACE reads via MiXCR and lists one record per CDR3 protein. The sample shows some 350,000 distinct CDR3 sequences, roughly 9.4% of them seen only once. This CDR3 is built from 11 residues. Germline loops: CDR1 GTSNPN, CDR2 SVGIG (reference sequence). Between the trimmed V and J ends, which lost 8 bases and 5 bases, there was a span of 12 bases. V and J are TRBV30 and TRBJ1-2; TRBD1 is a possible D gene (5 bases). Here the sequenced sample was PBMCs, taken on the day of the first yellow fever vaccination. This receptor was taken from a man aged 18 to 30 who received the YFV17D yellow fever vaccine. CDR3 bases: TGTGCCCAAGGGACGGATTATGGCTACACCTTC. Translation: CAQGTDYGYTF. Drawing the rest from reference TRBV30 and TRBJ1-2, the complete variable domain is SQTIHQWPATLVQPVGSPLSLECTVEGTSNPNLYWYRQAAGRGLQLLFYSVGIGQISSEVPQNLSASRPQDRQFILSSKKLLLSDSGFYLCAQGTDYGYTFGSGTRLTVV.